These 21 T cell receptor beta chains were all obtained from the same sample, sequenced in a study of T cell repertoires in cytomegalovirus infection. In TCRdb, the reads were re-called with MiXCR into one record per CDR3 protein. Among 300,000 to 450,000 distinct CDR3 sequences, 15% to 20% were seen once, and the ten largest hold around 8.6%. The sample comprised PBMCs. The receptors shown here come from a human donor in good health (CMV status not recorded). Some clones in this sample may be carry-over from other donors' samples.

This clonotype showed up just a few times. CDR3: CASSLAGLESYEQYF. In DNA form, the CDR3 reads TGTGCCAGCAGTTTAGCGGGACTAGAATCGTACGAGCAGTACTTC. This sequence joins TRBV12-3 or TRBV12-4 and TRBJ2-7; 8 bases match TRBD2. V lost 0 bases, J lost 4 bases, and 5 bases stayed unmatched. The CDR3 covers 15 residues.

This clonotype has more than one count but fewer than ten. V and J are TRBV7-9 and TRBJ1-2; no definite D call. This CDR3 region has 13 residues. CDR1 SEHNR and CDR2 FQNEAQ come from the germline V gene (reference sequence). The V gene lost 2 bases and the J gene lost 3 bases, with 7 bases spanning the gap. DNA of the CDR3: TGTGCCAGCAGCTTACCAGTCTACTATGGCTACACCTTC. Encoded protein: CASSLPVYYGYTF.

This clonotype was detected a few times. This chain connects TRBV19 to TRBJ1-5; D may be TRBD1 (5 bases). The CDR3 is 17 residues long. Germline assignment: CDR1 LNHDA and CDR2 SQIVND (reference sequence). Between the trimmed V and J ends, which lost 8 bases and 0 bases, there was a span of 20 bases. This CDR3 reads CASGIRAGIYSNQPQHF. Here the CDR3 DNA reads TGTGCCAGTGGGATAAGGGCAGGGATTTATAGCAATCAGCCCCAGCATTTT.

This clonotype was observed a few times. The chain carries TRBV19 and TRBJ2-2; D uncertain. Per the germline V gene, CDR1 is LNHDA and CDR2 is SQIVND (reference sequence). V lost 7 bases, J lost 0 bases, and 15 bases lay in between. This CDR3 contains 16 residues. CDR3 protein: CASNPLWTANTGELFF. Written as DNA, the CDR3 is TGTGCCAGTAACCCCCTGTGGACGGCGAACACCGGGGAGCTGTTTTTT.

The chain links TRBV20-1 to TRBJ2-5; tentatively, D is TRBD1 (5 bases). This CDR3 region has 13 residues. CDR1 is DFQATT and CDR2 is SNEGSKA in the germline V gene (reference sequence). V dropped 6 bases and J dropped 0 bases, with 11 bases sitting between them. Here the CDR3 DNA reads TGCAGTGCAATAGGGGCAGACCAAGAGACCCAGTACTTC. Translated: CSAIGADQETQYF.

The chain links TRBV2 to TRBJ2-5, with 8 bases that match TRBD1. This CDR3 is 14 amino acids long. J lost 4 bases, V lost 1 base, and 2 bases had no gene match. CDR1 and CDR2 (germline): SNHLY, FYNNEI. The CDR3 DNA reads as TGTGCCAGCAGTGAAGGGACAGGGAGAGAGACCCAGTACTTC. Its translation: CASSEGTGRETQYF.

The J gene is TRBJ2-1, the V gene TRBV6-6, with TRBD2 identical over 9 bases. The CDR3 runs to 16 residues. Germline V gene data show CDR1 as MNHNY and CDR2 as SVGAGI (reference sequence). The V and J ends lost 6 bases and 4 bases, in that order; junction bases with no gene match: 10. The CDR3 loop reads CASSSTSGWEYNEQFF. The CDR3 DNA reads TGTGCCAGCAGCTCAACTAGCGGGTGGGAATACAATGAGCAGTTCTTC.

The sample holds many counts of this clonotype. J is TRBJ1-1 and V is TRBV7-6, with TRBD1 as a possible D gene (5 bases). Trimming took 5 bases from V and 5 from J, leaving 9 bases between them. Germline V lookup: CDR1 SGHVS, CDR2 FNYEAQ. The CDR3 extends over 12 amino acids. CDR3 in DNA: TGTGCCAGCAGCCAGCAGGGAACTGAAGCTTTCTTT. Translated, it gives CASSQQGTEAFF.

This chain connects TRBV5-1 to TRBJ2-5; no clear D gene. The CDR3 loop spans 14 amino acids. V lost 0 bases, J lost 3 bases, and 9 bases lay in between. Germline V gene data show CDR1 as SGHRS and CDR2 as YFSETQ. CDR3 amino acids: CASSLGQAEETQYF. Written as DNA, the CDR3 is TGCGCCAGCAGCTTGGGCCAGGCCGAAGAGACCCAGTACTTC.

There are many counts of this clonotype. This chain connects TRBV7-2 to TRBJ2-7; either TRBD1 or TRBD2 may supply D (6 bases each). The CDR3 is 14 residues long. V dropped 1 base and J dropped 2 bases, with 9 bases sitting between them. Germline CDR1 SGHTA, CDR2 FQGNSA. The CDR3 bases are TGTGCCAGCAGCTTAGACGGGGGCCCCTACGAGCAGTACTTC. Translating it yields CASSLDGGPYEQYF.

The V gene is TRBV6-2 or TRBV6-3, the J gene TRBJ2-2; the match to TRBD1 covers 7 bases. From germline, CDR1 is MNHEY and CDR2 SVGEGT. The ends lost 5 bases at V and 4 bases at J; junction bases unmatched: 13. This CDR3 comprises 17 residues. The CDR3 reads CASSTARGLKVTGELFF. The CDR3 DNA reads as TGTGCCAGCAGTACCGCTAGGGGGCTAAAGGTCACCGGGGAGCTGTTTTTT.

This clonotype has more than one count but fewer than ten. This rearrangement joins TRBV20-1 to TRBJ1-2, with a tentative D call TRBD1 (5 bases). This CDR3 spans 15 amino acids. Germline CDR1 is DFQATT and CDR2 is SNEGSKA (reference sequence). V dropped 5 bases and J dropped 7 bases, with 23 bases sitting between them. The CDR3 loop reads CSASTARRGKVGYTF. The CDR3 nucleotides are TGCAGTGCTTCGACAGCACGACGAGGGAAAGTTGGCTACACCTTC.

This clonotype was detected only a few times. The rearrangement joins TRBV19 to TRBJ1-3, with D hard to call. The CDR3 totals 16 residues. The germline CDR1 and CDR2 sequences are LNHDA and SQIVND (reference sequence). The V end was cut by 8 bases, the J end by 0 bases, with 17 bases between. CDR3 in DNA: TGTGCCAGTGAATTTGGTCGGGTGAGCTCTGGAAACACCATATATTTT. The encoded protein is CASEFGRVSSGNTIYF.

The rearrangement uses TRBV20-1 and TRBJ2-7; a possible D gene is TRBD2 (5 bases). The CDR3 is 16 amino acids. Trimming cost V 0 bases and J 1 base, with 16 bases left between them. CDR1 and CDR2 (germline): DFQATT, SNEGSKA (reference sequence). The CDR3 here is CSARDPYGSASYEQYF. The CDR3 nucleotides read TGCAGTGCTAGAGATCCCTATGGGAGTGCTTCCTACGAGCAGTACTTC.

This clonotype showed up just a few times. The chain joins TRBV20-1 to TRBJ2-1; D is ambiguous. CDR3 length: 13 amino acids. Trimming pared 3 bases from V and 5 bases from J, leaving 11 bases between. Germline V gives CDR1 DFQATT, CDR2 SNEGSKA (reference sequence). CDR3 in amino acids: CSASPPENNEQFF. CDR3 in DNA: TGCAGTGCTAGTCCCCCGGAGAACAATGAGCAGTTCTTC.

This sequence joins TRBV7-2 and TRBJ2-1, with TRBD1 identical over 8 bases. From germline, CDR1 is SGHTA and CDR2 FQGNSA. Germline trimming cut 0 bases from V and 10 bases from J; bases unmatched to any gene: 17. This CDR3 contains 18 residues. Here the CDR3 DNA reads TGTGCCAGCAGCTTAGCTGGGGGTGGAACAGGGGGAGATTGGGAGCAGTTCTTC. Residues: CASSLAGGGTGGDWEQFF.

The V gene is TRBV20-1, the J gene TRBJ2-7; D gene ambiguous. Germline-derived CDR1 and CDR2 are DFQATT and SNEGSKA (reference sequence). This CDR3 contains 14 residues. Deletions cut 2 bases from V and 0 bases from J, with 11 bases between. CDR3 sequence reads: CSARPGLNSYEQYF. As DNA, the CDR3 is TGCAGTGCTAGACCCGGGCTAAACTCCTACGAGCAGTACTTC.

This clonotype was counted ten times or more. This chain connects TRBV12-3 or TRBV12-4 to TRBJ1-4, with no clear D. V was trimmed by 4 bases and J by 0 bases, leaving 18 bases between them. CDR3 length: 18 amino acids. The CDR3 protein is CASSSDGPIVATNEKLFF. The CDR3 nucleotides read TGTGCCAGCAGTTCCGATGGGCCTATAGTTGCAACTAATGAAAAACTGTTTTTT.

The chain combines TRBV7-9 with TRBJ2-5, with a weak D call TRBD1 (5 bases). This CDR3 has 11 amino acids. V was cut by 11 bases and J by 4 bases, with 11 bases left in between. Germline loops: CDR1 SEHNR, CDR2 FQNEAQ (reference sequence). CDR3 coding DNA: TGTGCCGTTCGCAGGGTAGAGACCCAGTACTTC. This sequence encodes CAVRRVETQYF.

V usage is TRBV24-1 and J usage is TRBJ2-3; no clear D gene. Trimming pared 4 bases from V and 5 bases from J, leaving 12 bases between. The CDR3 has 14 residues. Germline V gives CDR1 KGHDR, CDR2 SFDVKD. CDR3 DNA sequence: TGTGCCACCAGTGACCCCTCGGGTGGAGATACGCAGTATTTT. This gives the protein CATSDPSGGDTQYF.

A few counts support this clonotype. The chain has TRBV4-3 and TRBJ2-1, with unresolved D. V was pared by 0 bases and J by 3 bases, with 6 bases between. The CDR3 has 14 amino acids. The germline V gene has CDR1 LGHNA and CDR2 YSLEER. The CDR3 DNA sequence: TGCGCCAGCAGCCAAGACGGACGCTACAATGAGCAGTTCTTC. Residues: CASSQDGRYNEQFF.